Below, 2 T cell receptor beta chains from the same sample are listed, as sequenced in a study of T cell repertoires in cytomegalovirus infection. TCRdb re-called the reads with MiXCR, one entry per CDR3 protein. The sample lists 680,000 or so distinct CDR3 sequences, 35% to 40% occurring once. Material for sequencing was PBMCs. The origin of the receptors is a human donor in good health (CMV status not recorded). Some clones in this sample may be carry-over from other donors' samples.

This clonotype was found once. The final CDR3 position lacks the conserved phenylalanine or tryptophan, pointing to a likely read error. The CDR3 is CASSMGTAGEQYL. In DNA, the CDR3 is TGTGCCAGTAGTATGGGCACCGCTGGCGAGCAGTACTTA. This rearrangement joins TRBV19 to TRBJ2-7; D call uncertain. In germline, CDR1 is LNHDA, CDR2 SQIVND (reference sequence). This CDR3 contains 13 residues. The V end lost 3 bases, the J end lost 6 bases, and 12 bases lay between the germline ends.

The chain combines TRBV5-1 with TRBJ2-2; unclear D gene. V gave up 1 base and J gave up 4 bases, with 11 bases separating them. The CDR3 covers 15 residues. Per germline, CDR1 SGHRS and CDR2 YFSETQ. In DNA form, the CDR3 reads TGCGCCAGCAGCTTGATCGGGTTGGCCACCGGGGAGCTGTTTTTT. Protein: CASSLIGLATGELFF.